This T cell receptor (beta chain) was observed in a study of shared clonotypes between healthy human individuals. Overall study: Donors had three CD4 naive, three CD4 memory, two CD8 naive and one CD8 memory plate apiece.

Sequencing was performed with immunoSEQ multiplex PCR; in TCRdb, only in-frame clones are kept and a portion is missing. The sample includes some 2,100,000 clones, approximately 94% of them seen just once. Germline V gives CDR1 SGHTA, CDR2 FQGNSA. V was trimmed by 1 base and J by 5 bases, leaving 14 bases between them. The length of the CDR3 is 15 residues. The sample comprised naive CD4+ T cells sorted from blood. Subset given: CD45RA+ positively selected. The gene calls are TRBV7-2 and TRBJ1-2; D gene unclear. The source of this sequence is a man between 18 and 35 years old in good health. The CDR3 loop is CASSLGGPTVYGYTF. The CDR3, as DNA: TGTGCCAGCAGCTTAGGGGGTCCGACTGTGTATGGCTACACCTTC.